The rows below give T cell receptor beta chains drawn from one sample of a study of cytomegalovirus exposure and HLA in healthy donors. The table came from immunoSEQ multiplex PCR; TCRdb's copy has only in-frame clones and leaves some out. The table has fewer than 120,000 clones, 76% seen once. The sequenced sample consisted of PBMCs. The receptor set was obtained from a man under 40 in good health and CMV-seropositive. The CDR3 runs from the conserved cysteine through the conserved F or W. D genes are given only for firm matches. Rows give clone size only sometimes, using once, few, many, or a class for an expanded clone.

once	TRBD2	13	TRBV6-5	TRBJ2-1	TGTGCCAGCAGTCTCCGGCTAGCGGCTGAGCAGTTCTTC	CASSLRLAAEQFF
NA	NA	13	TRBV29-1	TRBJ1-2	TGCAGCGTTGAAGCGGCGGGGAACTATGGCTACACCTTC	CSVEAAGNYGYTF
NA	NA	15	TRBV6-6	TRBJ1-5	TGTGCCAGCCCTCAGGGGAGGGGGGCCATTCGGCCCCAGCATTTT	CASPQGRGAIRPQHF
NA	NA	13	TRBV10-3	TRBJ1-5	TGTGCCATCAAGAACTATAGCAATCAGCCCCAGCATTTT	CAIKNYSNQPQHF
NA	TRBD2	17	TRBV5-1	TRBJ2-5	TGCGCCAGCAGCTTGGGGCCTAGCGGGGGAAAACAAGAGACCCAGTACTTC	CASSLGPSGGKQETQYF
NA	NA	15	TRBV12-5	TRBJ2-5	TGTGCTAGTGGTCCGGGCCTTGGGGGCAGGGAGACCCAGTACTTC	CASGPGLGGRETQYF
NA	TRBD2	15	TRBV27	TRBJ2-5	TGTGCCAGCAGTTTATCGACTAGCGGGGAAGAGACCCAGTACTTC	CASSLSTSGEETQYF
NA	NA	13	TRBV6-4	TRBJ2-1	TGTGCCAGCAGTGAAAGCAGGGACAATGAGCAGTTCTTC	CASSESRDNEQFF
NA	NA	13	TRBV19	TRBJ1-4	TGTGCCAGTAGCATCGCTCAGGGGGAAAAACTGTTTTTT	CASSIAQGEKLFF
NA	TRBD2	15	TRBV6-5	TRBJ2-3	TGTGCCAGCAGTTACTCGCTAGCGGGCACAGATACGCAGTATTTT	CASSYSLAGTDTQYF
NA	TRBD1	15	TRBV9	TRBJ1-1	TGTGCCAGCAGCCCACGAGCAGGGGGAATCAATGAAGCTTTCTTT	CASSPRAGGINEAFF
NA	TRBD1	14	TRBV15	TRBJ2-7	TGTGCCACCAGGGACAGGGGGCCCTTCGACGAGCAGTACTTC	CATRDRGPFDEQYF
few	TRBD1	14	TRBV5-1	TRBJ2-7	TGCGCCAGCAGCCCGGGACAGGGAGGAGGCGAGCAGTACTTC	CASSPGQGGGEQYF
NA	TRBD1	14	TRBV2	TRBJ2-1	TGTGCCAGCAGCACAGGGGGCGCTTACAATGAGCAGTTCTTC	CASSTGGAYNEQFF
NA	NA	13	TRBV5-1	TRBJ2-1	TGCGCCAGCAGCTTAAGCAGGGGCAATGAGCAGTTCTTC	CASSLSRGNEQFF
NA	NA	16	TRBV21-1	TRBJ1-4	TGTGCCAGCAGCAAACGGACACCAGTTCTCCCTGAAAAACTGTTTTTT	CASSKRTPVLPEKLFF
NA	TRBD1	18	TRBV27	TRBJ1-6	TGTGCCAGCAGTCTTACACCCCCTTCAGGGGGCGCGGGTTCACCCCTCCACTTT	CASSLTPPSGGAGSPLHF
few	TRBD1	15	TRBV2	TRBJ2-7	TGTGCCAGCAGACAAGGACAGGGCCTCTCCTACGAGCAGTACTTC	CASRQGQGLSYEQYF
few	NA	13	TRBV6-5	TRBJ2-1	TGTGCCAGCAGTTGGAGTGATCGGGGTGAGCAGTTCTTC	CASSWSDRGEQFF
NA	NA	17	TRBV5-3	TRBJ2-5	TGTGCCAGAAGCTTTTTTACCGACGACACCTCCCCGGAGACCCAGTACTTC	CARSFFTDDTSPETQYF
NA	TRBD1	13	TRBV11-1	TRBJ2-7	TGTGCCAGCAGCTTACAGGGACAGTGGGGGCAGTACTTC	CASSLQGQWGQYF
NA	NA	13	TRBV7-2	TRBJ2-2	TGTGCCAGCAGCTTCCGCGGTCCCGGGGAGCTGTTTTTT	CASSFRGPGELFF
NA	NA	17	TRBV12-5	TRBJ2-3	TGTGCTAGTGGTTTTGCCGGGATTGGTGGTGCCACAGATACGCAGTATTTT	CASGFAGIGGATDTQYF
NA	NA	16	TRBV27	TRBJ1-2	TGTGCCAGCAGTGAAACAACAGGCGGCCTTTTCTATGGCTACACCTTC	CASSETTGGLFYGYTF
once	NA	16	TRBV7-2	TRBJ1-2	TGCGCCAGCAGCCCACAGGGTCGGCCTCTTAACTATGGCTACACCTTC	CASSPQGRPLNYGYTF
NA	TRBD1	16	TRBV9	TRBJ2-3	TGTGCCAGCAGCGTAGGGACAGGGGGCCGGGCAGATACGCAGTATTTT	CASSVGTGGRADTQYF
NA	NA	17	TRBV7-9	TRBJ1-6	TGTGCCAGCAGCCTGGCGGGGGCCACCCCCTATAATTCACCCCTCCACTTT	CASSLAGATPYNSPLHF
NA	NA	18	TRBV5-5	TRBJ1-2	TGTGCCAGCAGTTCGCTCGATTCATTCAAACCTCGGGACTATGGCTACACCTTC	CASSSLDSFKPRDYGYTF
NA	TRBD2	16	TRBV7-2	TRBJ2-1	TGTGCCAGCAGCTTAGAGTGGCTAGCGGGTAACAATGAGCAGTTCTTC	CASSLEWLAGNNEQFF
NA	NA	11	TRBV6-1	TRBJ2-7	TGTGCCACCCCGGACGGGGTCGAGCAGTACTTC	CATPDGVEQYF
NA	NA	14	TRBV10-3	TRBJ1-2	TGTGCCATCAGTGAGGAGTCAGGCCCCTATGGCTACACCTTC	CAISEESGPYGYTF
NA	NA	14	TRBV30	TRBJ2-7	TGTGCCTGGAGTTTCACGGGGATTCCCTACGAGCAGTACTTC	CAWSFTGIPYEQYF
NA	TRBD2	18	TRBV10-3	TRBJ2-1	TGTGCCATTATGGGAGAGACTAGCGGGGGGGCTCCCTACAATGAGCAGTTCTTC	CAIMGETSGGAPYNEQFF
NA	NA	14	TRBV6-6	TRBJ1-5	TGTGCCAGCAATTCCTATAGTGGCAATCAGCCCCAGCATTTT	CASNSYSGNQPQHF
NA	TRBD1	15	TRBV4-2	TRBJ2-7	TGTGCCAGCAGCGAAGAGTACAGGGGATCCTACGAGCAGTACTTC	CASSEEYRGSYEQYF
NA	TRBD1	16	TRBV5-4	TRBJ1-4	TGTGCCAGCAGCCACAGGGGGGGTGCAACTAATGAAAAACTGTTTTTT	CASSHRGGATNEKLFF
NA	NA	14	TRBV6-4	TRBJ2-7	TGTGCCAGCAGTGACGACAGGCCCACCTACGAGCAGTACTTC	CASSDDRPTYEQYF
NA	TRBD2	16	TRBV5-6	TRBJ2-5	TGTGCCAGCAGCTTGAGACTAGCGGGGAATACGGAGACCCAGTACTTC	CASSLRLAGNTETQYF
NA	TRBD2	16	TRBV6-5	TRBJ2-7	TGTGCCAGCAGTTACTCGGGTAGCGGGGGATCCTACGAGCAGTACTTC	CASSYSGSGGSYEQYF
NA	TRBD2	13	TRBV27	TRBJ2-7	TGTGCCAGCAGTTTCGGGGGGGGGTACGAGCAGTACTTC	CASSFGGGYEQYF
NA	TRBD1	16	TRBV2	TRBJ1-5	TGTGCCAGCAGACCCGGGACAGGGGGCGCCCAGGGACCCCAGCATTTT	CASRPGTGGAQGPQHF